The 3 T cell receptor beta chains listed next were all sequenced from one sample in a study of T cell responses to AZD1222 COVID-19 vaccine. This table comes from immunoSEQ multiplex PCR, and its TCRdb copy is limited to in-frame clones, with some not included. The table has roughly 100,000 clones, less than 95% seen once; the top ten hold approximately 1.2%. Here the sequenced sample was peripheral blood, taken on day 0 of AZD1222 vaccination. All receptors come from an adult in good health.

The V and J genes are TRBV19 and TRBJ1-1; weak D call: TRBD1 (5 bases). The length of the CDR3 is 13 residues. Trimming stripped 3 bases from V and 8 bases from J, with 13 bases between. The germline CDR1 and CDR2 sequences are LNHDA and SQIVND (reference sequence). The CDR3 region is CASSIQGFAEAFF. CDR3 bases: TGTGCCAGTAGTATTCAGGGTTTTGCCGAAGCTTTCTTT.

The J gene is TRBJ2-1, the V gene TRBV15; D could derive from TRBD1 or TRBD2 (5 bases each). The CDR3 totals 12 residues. From germline, CDR1 is LNHNV and CDR2 YYDKDF (reference sequence). The V gene lost 6 bases and the J gene lost 15 bases, with 18 bases spanning the gap. The CDR3 DNA follows: TGTGCCACCAGTGCTAGTTTCCGGGGCCGGTTCTTC. Amino acids: CATSASFRGRFF.

The chain is built from TRBV9 and TRBJ1-2, with 9 positions matching TRBD1. The V gene end was trimmed by 3 bases and the J gene end by 8 bases; junction bases not matched to a gene: 5. CDR3 length: 13 residues. Germline CDR1 SGDLS, CDR2 YYNGEE. CDR3 sequence: CASSGTGGVGYTF. In DNA form, the CDR3 reads TGTGCCAGCAGCGGAACAGGGGGCGTGGGCTACACCTTC.